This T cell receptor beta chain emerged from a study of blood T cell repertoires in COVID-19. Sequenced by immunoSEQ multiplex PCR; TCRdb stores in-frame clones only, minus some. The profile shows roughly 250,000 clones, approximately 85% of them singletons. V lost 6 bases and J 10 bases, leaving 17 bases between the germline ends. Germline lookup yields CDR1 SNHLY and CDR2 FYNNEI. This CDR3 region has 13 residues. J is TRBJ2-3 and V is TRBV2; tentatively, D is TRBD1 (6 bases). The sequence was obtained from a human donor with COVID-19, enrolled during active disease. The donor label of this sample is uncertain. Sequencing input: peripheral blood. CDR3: CASSPGALAAQYF. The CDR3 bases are TGTGCCAGCAGCCCAGGGGCCCTAGCTGCGCAGTATTTT.